This TCR beta chain was retrieved from a study of CXCR3-negative and CXCR3-positive naive CD8 T cells. Worth noting for this clonotype: Antigen: not known.

Triplicate sorting captured approximately 300,000 cells each from every CD8+ T cell subset. Naive CD8+ T cells showed CD45RO-CCR7+CD27+CD95-. Researchers prepared the TRB cDNA libraries using 5' RACE with UMI labels. TCRdb re-called the 5' RACE reads and shows each CDR3 protein once, DNA omitted. The sample table includes 55,000 to 70,000 distinct CDR3 sequences. Findings and caveats of the study: Comparison of naive cells showed more hydrophobic TRB CDR3s in CXCR3-positive than in CXCR3-negative naive cells. The naive subsets expressed comparable surface CD5, and the authors inferred TCR strength from TRB CDR3 properties. Each naive subset displayed comparably high diversity, whereas memory CD8+ cells displayed much lower diversity.

Sequencing used naive CXCR3+ CD8+ T cells from blood. The subset was: CD45RO-CCR7+CD27+CD95- naive CD8+ T cells expressing CXCR3 (TNR3+). This clonotype originated in a human donor in good health. Some clones in this sample may be carry-over from other donors' samples.

The CDR3 sequence: CASSEVSLNSPLHF. This chain joins TRBV25-1 and TRBJ1-6. The CDR3 has 14 residues. Germline lookup yields CDR1 MGHDK and CDR2 SYGVNS.